The 20 T cell receptor beta chains below were found in one sample sequenced in a study of blood T cell repertoires in COVID-19. Method: immunoSEQ multiplex PCR; TCRdb's copy keeps in-frame clones and lacks some. Here the sample spans 410,000 or so clones, roughly 90% being singletons. Sequenced input: peripheral blood. All receptors come from a woman aged 40 to 50 with COVID-19, enrolled during active disease.

The J gene is TRBJ1-1, the V gene TRBV7-9; D unresolved. The CDR3 has 15 residues. V lost 5 bases to trimming and J lost 3 bases, with 16 bases between them. Per the germline V gene, CDR1 is SEHNR and CDR2 is FQNEAQ (reference sequence). As DNA, the CDR3 is TGTGCCAGCAGCACCCGACTTATTCGGGACACTGAAGCTTTCTTT. Its translation: CASSTRLIRDTEAFF.

V usage is TRBV27 and J usage is TRBJ2-1; D is undetermined. The CDR3 runs to 14 residues. V dropped 3 bases and J dropped 3 bases, with 9 bases sitting between them. Germline CDR1 reads MNHEY; CDR2 reads SMNVEV (reference sequence). DNA of the CDR3: TGTGCCAGCAGTTTCGGTGAAGACTACAATGAGCAGTTCTTC. Amino acids: CASSFGEDYNEQFF.

The chain recombines TRBV12-5 with TRBJ2-2; TRBD1 matches at 7 bases. The CDR3 is 12 residues long. Germline CDR1 and CDR2: LGHNT and FRNRAP. V was clipped by 9 bases and J by 8 bases; unmatched bases: 6. This chain's CDR3 is CARTGPRGELFF. The CDR3 DNA follows: TGTGCTAGGACAGGGCCGAGGGGGGAGCTGTTTTTT.

The chain couples TRBV7-2 to TRBJ1-6; D possibly corresponds to TRBD1 (5 bases). The V gene lost 0 bases and the J gene lost 9 bases, with 12 bases spanning the gap. The CDR3 consists of 15 residues. CDR1 is SGHTA, CDR2 FQGNSA, per germline. The DNA of the CDR3 is TGTGCCAGCAGCTTAGCGTGGCAGGGCAGTTCACCCCTCCACTTT. This encodes CASSLAWQGSSPLHF.

This chain uses TRBV28 with TRBJ2-7, with D perhaps TRBD2 (6 bases). V gave up 4 bases and J gave up 4 bases, with 14 bases separating them. The CDR3 covers 14 residues. Germline lookup yields CDR1 MDHEN and CDR2 SYDVKM. Here the CDR3 DNA reads TGTGCCAGCAGTTACTCGGCGGGGATTTACGAGCAGTACTTC. Its protein product is CASSYSAGIYEQYF. The whole variable domain, filled in from reference TRBV28 and TRBJ2-7, reads DVKVTQSSRYLVKRTGEKVFLECVQDMDHENMFWYRQDPGLGLRLIYFSYDVKMKEKGDIPEGYSVSREKKERFSLILESASTNQTSMYLCASSYSAGIYEQYFGPGTRLTVT.

The chain uses TRBV27 and TRBJ1-2, with a tentative D call TRBD1 (5 bases). This CDR3 comprises 18 residues. CDR1 and CDR2 from the germline V gene are MNHEY and SMNVEV (reference sequence). Trimming pared 3 bases from V and 8 bases from J, leaving 28 bases between. CDR3 coding DNA: TGTGCCAGCAGTTTTTTATCCGTGGGGCGGCCGAACAGAAAAGGCTACACCTTC. Its protein is CASSFLSVGRPNRKGYTF.

This clone occurred once. V usage is TRBV28 and J usage is TRBJ2-7, with 7 positions matching TRBD2. This CDR3 spans 14 amino acids. J lost 5 bases, V lost 6 bases, and 10 bases had no gene match. Looked up from germline, CDR1 is MDHEN and CDR2 is SYDVKM. CDR3 coding DNA: TGTGCCAGCAGCCGAATGGGGGGGACGAACGAGCAGTACTTC. As protein: CASSRMGGTNEQYF. The full variable domain, its missing parts supplied by reference TRBV28 and TRBJ2-7, is DVKVTQSSRYLVKRTGEKVFLECVQDMDHENMFWYRQDPGLGLRLIYFSYDVKMKEKGDIPEGYSVSREKKERFSLILESASTNQTSMYLCASSRMGGTNEQYFGPGTRLTVT.

Worth noting for this clone: Other DNA sequences within the sample encode an identical CDR3. The chain employs TRBV28 and TRBJ1-2; D may be TRBD1 (6 bases). Germline V gene lookup returns CDR1 MDHEN and CDR2 SYDVKM. The V end was cut by 3 bases, the J end by 7 bases, with 9 bases between. This CDR3 region has 12 residues. CDR3 sequence: CASSLTGSGYTF. In nucleotides, the CDR3 is TGTGCCAGCAGTTTGACAGGATCTGGCTACACCTTC.

V is TRBV11-2 and J is TRBJ2-7; 8 nucleotides agree with TRBD2. This CDR3 has 15 residues. Germline CDR1 is SGHAT and CDR2 is FQNNGV. V trimming: 3 bases; J trimming: 7 bases; junction bases outside the gene matches: 11. The CDR3 DNA follows: TGTGCCAGCAGCTTCTTAGGGAGCGGGAGTGGGGAGCAGTACTTC. Protein sequence: CASSFLGSGSGEQYF. The full variable domain, completed using reference TRBV11-2 and TRBJ2-7, is EAGVAQSPRYKIIEKRQSVAFWCNPISGHATLYWYQQILGQGPKLLIQFQNNGVVDDSQLPKDRFSAERLKGVDSTLKIQPAKLEDSAVYLCASSFLGSGSGEQYFGPGTRLTVT.

The V and J genes are TRBV4-2 and TRBJ1-1, with D perhaps TRBD1 (5 bases). The V gene lost 4 bases and the J gene lost 3 bases, with 12 bases spanning the gap. The CDR3 is 14 residues long. Germline V gene data show CDR1 as LGHNA and CDR2 as YNFKEQ. The CDR3 DNA reads TGTGCCAGCAGCCCTCAGGGTTCGGACACTGAAGCTTTCTTT. Protein product: CASSPQGSDTEAFF.

The sample holds a few counts of this clone. The same CDR3 arises from other DNA sequences in this sample as well. V and J are TRBV9 and TRBJ1-6; D uncertain. V gave up 0 bases and J gave up 7 bases, with 8 bases separating them. The CDR3 is 14 amino acids. Germline values: CDR1 SGDLS, CDR2 YYNGEE. The CDR3 region has the DNA TGTGCCAGCAGCGTAGACGGAGAGAATTCACCCCTCCACTTT. As protein: CASSVDGENSPLHF.

The CDR3 sequence is CASSSTGALSAFF. CDR3 bases: TGTGCCAGCAGCTCGACAGGGGCCTTGTCGGCTTTCTTT. The rearrangement joins TRBV6-2 or TRBV6-3 to TRBJ1-1; 8 bases agree with TRBD1. Germline loops: CDR1 MNHEY, CDR2 SVGEGT. CDR3 length: 13 amino acids. The V and J ends lost 6 bases and 11 bases, in that order; junction bases with no gene match: 11.

The rearrangement links TRBV7-3 to TRBJ1-2, with D hard to call. CDR3 length: 14 residues. CDR1 is SGHTA, CDR2 FQGTGA, per germline. The ends were cut back, 5 bases at V and 3 bases at J, with 13 bases in the middle. The CDR3 is CASSGGPLDYGYTF. The CDR3 bases are TGTGCCAGCAGCGGAGGCCCCCTAGACTATGGCTACACCTTC.

This clone came up a few times. V is TRBV27 and J is TRBJ2-7; 10 bases are shared with TRBD2. The CDR3 is made up of 16 amino acids. The V gene's germline CDR1 is MNHEY and CDR2 SMNVEV (reference sequence). The V and J ends lost 5 bases and 2 bases, in that order; junction bases with no gene match: 9. Here the CDR3 DNA reads TGTGCCAGCAGTCCCCTCGGGACTAGCGCTCCCTACGAGCAGTACTTC. Translation: CASSPLGTSAPYEQYF.

This chain uses TRBV2 with TRBJ1-5; D is possibly TRBD1 (6 bases). Germline V gene lookup returns CDR1 SNHLY and CDR2 FYNNEI. The V end was cut by 8 bases, the J end by 11 bases, with 25 bases between. The CDR3 contains 15 residues. CDR3 DNA sequence: TGTGCCAGCTCGGGACGGACTGCCGTTCCAGGGGCCCAGCATTTT. Residues: CASSGRTAVPGAQHF.

This clone was recorded once. The chain links TRBV4-3 to TRBJ1-2; 7 bases map to TRBD1. The germline V gene encodes CDR1 LGHNA and CDR2 YSLEER. The CDR3 has 15 amino acids. With V trimmed by 1 base and J by 4 bases, 6 bases remained unmatched. This CDR3 is CASSQGAGTVYGYTF. Written as DNA, the CDR3 is TGCGCCAGCAGCCAAGGCGCCGGGACAGTCTATGGCTACACCTTC.

To note about this clone: Other DNA sequences in the sample encode the same CDR3. The J gene is TRBJ2-7, the V gene TRBV28, with 7 positions matching TRBD1. The V and J ends lost 2 bases and 0 bases, in that order; junction bases with no gene match: 4. There are 15 residues in the CDR3. Per the germline V gene, CDR1 is MDHEN and CDR2 is SYDVKM. The CDR3 sequence: CASSLRQGVSYEQYF. The DNA of the CDR3 is TGTGCCAGCAGTTTACGGCAGGGGGTCTCCTACGAGCAGTACTTC.

The J gene is TRBJ2-7, the V gene TRBV6-2 or TRBV6-3; 10 bases align to TRBD2. Losses at the gene ends were 5 bases for V and 2 bases for J; bases not matched to a gene: 15. CDR1 MNHEY and CDR2 SVGEGT come from the germline V gene. The CDR3 has 18 amino acids. The CDR3 DNA follows: TGTGCCAGCAGTAACGGACTAGCGGCCACCCGCCTTACCTACGAGCAGTACTTC. Translated, it gives CASSNGLAATRLTYEQYF.

The rearrangement links TRBV10-3 to TRBJ1-1, with D hard to call. The CDR3 contains 13 residues. V shed 5 bases and J shed 1 base, with 8 bases lying between them. Germline V gives CDR1 ENHRY, CDR2 SYGVKD. The chain's CDR3 is CAISKVENTEAFF. The CDR3 DNA sequence: TGTGCCATCAGTAAAGTAGAGAACACTGAAGCTTTCTTT.

This chain joins TRBV5-1 and TRBJ2-1; 11 bases align to TRBD2. The CDR3 loop spans 16 amino acids. Germline CDR1 SGHRS, CDR2 YFSETQ. J gave up 4 bases and V 2 bases, and 5 bases lay outside the gene matches. As DNA, the CDR3 is TGCGCCAGCAGCTTTTACGGGACTAGCGGATACAATGAGCAGTTCTTC. As protein: CASSFYGTSGYNEQFF. Drawing the rest from reference TRBV5-1 and TRBJ2-1, the complete variable domain is KAGVTQTPRYLIKTRGQQVTLSCSPISGHRSVSWYQQTPGQGLQFLFEYFSETQRNKGNFPGRFSGRQFSNSRSEMNVSTLELGDSALYLCASSFYGTSGYNEQFFGPGTRLTVL.